The 32 T cell receptor beta chains below were found in one sample sequenced in a study of Ad26.COV2.S vaccination and SARS-CoV-2 variants. Specified treatment: 19 received Ad26.COV2.S at low or high dose, single or two shots; 5 received placebo; per-sample allocation not given. The investigators took samples on day 63 after the first vaccine or placebo injection. Using immunoSEQ multiplex PCR, the repertoire was profiled, and TCRdb retains in-frame clones only, with some absent. The data hold some 390,000 clones, with 75% to 90% observed a single time. This specimen consisted of peripheral blood, obtained in a trial of Ad26.COV2.S vaccine versus placebo. The receptors derive from a person aged 18-65 years who received the Ad26.COV2.S COVID-19 vaccine or a placebo.

The rearrangement joins TRBV5-6 to TRBJ1-4, with D unclear. Germline-derived CDR1 and CDR2 are SGHDT and YYEEEE. V was shortened by 0 bases and J by 7 bases, with 7 bases between the two germline ends. The CDR3 has 13 residues. The CDR3 loop reads CASSLAQPEKLFF. As DNA, the CDR3 is TGTGCCAGCAGCTTGGCGCAGCCTGAAAAACTGTTTTTT.

The chain has TRBV11-2 and TRBJ2-5; 8 bases agree with TRBD2. V was pared by 6 bases and J by 3 bases, with 21 bases of the junction left unmatched. CDR1 and CDR2 (germline): SGHAT, FQNNGV. This CDR3 has 19 amino acids. CDR3 in amino acids: CASSTPRVAGQQTKETQYF. In nucleotides, the CDR3 is TGTGCCAGCAGTACCCCTAGGGTAGCGGGGCAGCAGACGAAAGAGACCCAGTACTTC.

The genes are TRBV3-1 (or the pseudogene TRBV3-2) and TRBJ1-2; D remains unclear. Germline V gene lookup returns CDR1 LGHDT and CDR2 YNNKEL (reference sequence). The germline V and J ends were trimmed by 3 bases and 6 bases, with 11 bases remaining between them. This CDR3 has 13 amino acids. The DNA for the CDR3 is TGTGCCAGCAGCCAGACGCCGGGTAATGGCTACACCTTC. This sequence encodes CASSQTPGNGYTF.

This clone was counted once. This sequence joins TRBV7-9 and TRBJ2-7, with D perhaps given as TRBD1 or TRBD2 (6 bases each). Per germline, CDR1 SEHNR and CDR2 FQNEAQ (reference sequence). CDR3 length equals 14 residues. V lost 8 bases and J lost 5, with 19 bases in between. CDR3 sequence: CASVPPWGANEQYF. The CDR3 DNA sequence: TGTGCCAGCGTTCCCCCGTGGGGGGCCAACGAGCAGTACTTC. The variable domain in full, with the rest retrieved from reference TRBV7-9 and TRBJ2-7, is DTGVSQNPRHKITKRGQNVTFRCDPISEHNRLYWYRQTLGQGPEFLTYFQNEAQLEKSRLLSDRFSAERPKGSFSTLEIQRTEQGDSAMYLCASVPPWGANEQYFGPGTRLTVT.

V usage is TRBV7-2 and J usage is TRBJ1-5; possibly TRBD1 for D (6 bases). Trimming pared 1 base from V and 1 base from J, leaving 14 bases between. Germline CDR1 and CDR2: SGHTA and FQGNSA. This CDR3 has 17 amino acids. CDR3 residues: CASSLVSGQISNQPQHF. The CDR3 nucleotides are TGTGCCAGCAGCTTAGTTTCAGGACAGATCAGCAATCAGCCCCAGCATTTT.

The chain employs TRBV5-1 and TRBJ2-2; D possibly uses TRBD1 or TRBD2 (5 bases each). Between the trimmed V and J ends, which lost 2 bases and 7 bases, there was a span of 15 bases. Germline CDR1 and CDR2: SGHRS and YFSETQ. The CDR3 extends over 15 amino acids. The CDR3 sequence is CASSFQTRDGGELFF. CDR3 sequence (DNA): TGCGCCAGCAGCTTTCAAACTAGGGACGGCGGGGAGCTGTTTTTT.

The gene calls are TRBV5-4 and TRBJ2-2; 7 nucleotides match TRBD1. Germline-derived CDR1 and CDR2 are SGHNT and YYREEE (reference sequence). The CDR3 spans 14 residues. With 4 bases clipped from V and 7 bases from J, the junction kept 7 bases outside the gene matches. The CDR3 spells CASSDYRGGGELFF. DNA for the CDR3: TGTGCCAGCAGCGATTACAGGGGTGGCGGGGAGCTGTTTTTT.

In DNA, the CDR3 is TGTGCCAGCAGCTCCGTGGCGGGACTGTCCCGGTTCTTC. This sequence encodes CASSSVAGLSRFF. This chain connects TRBV7-9 to TRBJ2-1; a weak D match, TRBD2 (6 bases). CDR1 is SEHNR, CDR2 FQNEAQ, per germline (reference sequence). V lost 4 bases, J lost 15 bases, and 19 bases lay in between. The CDR3 runs 13 residues.

V is TRBV28 and J is TRBJ2-1; D perhaps matches TRBD2 (7 bases). The CDR3 extends over 13 amino acids. With 6 bases removed from V and 7 bases from J, the gap between germline ends came to 13 bases. Germline loops: CDR1 MDHEN, CDR2 SYDVKM. The CDR3, as DNA: TGTGCCAGCAGAAACGGGGGGCGGAATGAGCAGTTCTTC. Protein: CASRNGGRNEQFF.

The chain recombines TRBV10-2 with TRBJ1-1, with D perhaps TRBD1 (5 bases). Trimming stripped 3 bases from V and 2 bases from J, with 10 bases between. The CDR3 extends over 14 amino acids. Germline CDR1 and CDR2: WSHSY and SAAADI. The DNA for the CDR3 is TGCGCCAGCAGTGATGGGGCCTTCAACACTGAAGCTTTCTTT. Its translation: CASSDGAFNTEAFF.

The gene calls are TRBV9 and TRBJ1-3, with TRBD1 as a possible D gene (6 bases). V was pared by 0 bases and J by 0 bases, with 7 bases between. The CDR3 is 15 residues long. The germline V gene has CDR1 SGDLS and CDR2 YYNGEE. The CDR3 DNA follows: TGTGCCAGCAGCGTAGGGGGGCACTCTGGAAACACCATATATTTT. Translating it yields CASSVGGHSGNTIYF.

CDR3 sequence (DNA): TGTGCCAGAAGCCTCAAGGGGGTGGCTAGCGGGGGAGCGTTGAAAAGGTTGGCGTACGAGCAGTACTTC. Protein: CARSLKGVASGGALKRLAYEQYF. V is TRBV5-3 and J is TRBJ2-7, with 10 bases matching TRBD2. Being an ORF, TRBV5-3 has a function that is uncertain. Trimming at V came to 4 bases and at J to 4 bases, leaving 32 bases not matched to a gene. The CDR3 extends over 23 amino acids.

The chain recombines TRBV6-1 with TRBJ1-2; 8 positions match TRBD1. After removal of 2 bases from V and 8 bases from J, the junction contained 13 bases not matched to a gene. The CDR3 contains 16 residues. Germline values: CDR1 MNHNS, CDR2 SASEGT. This CDR3 is CASSESGESGGRGYTF. The CDR3 region has the DNA TGTGCCAGCAGTGAATCCGGAGAGTCAGGGGGCCGAGGCTACACCTTC.

This chain links TRBV6-5 with TRBJ2-1, with D perhaps TRBD1 (6 bases). Per the germline V gene, CDR1 is MNHEY and CDR2 is SVGAGI. V gave up 9 bases and J gave up 9 bases, with 12 bases separating them. This CDR3 spans 11 amino acids. The CDR3 DNA reads TGTGCCAGTACCCAGGGGTTTGAGCAGTTCTTC. Its translation: CASTQGFEQFF.

The rearrangement joins TRBV5-4 to TRBJ1-1; 8 nucleotides match TRBD1. V shed 4 bases, J shed 0 bases, and the junction held 11 bases outside the gene matches. CDR3 length equals 17 residues. Germline V gives CDR1 SGHNT, CDR2 YYREEE (reference sequence). The CDR3 DNA is TGTGCCAGCAGCCCGGGACAGGTCCTACTGCTGAACACTGAAGCTTTCTTT. Amino acids: CASSPGQVLLLNTEAFF. The variable domain in full, with the rest retrieved from reference TRBV5-4 and TRBJ1-1, is ETGVTQSPTHLIKTRGQQVTLRCSSQSGHNTVSWYQQALGQGPQFIFQYYREEENGRGNFPPRFSGLQFPNYSSELNVNALELDDSALYLCASSPGQVLLLNTEAFFGQGTRLTVV.

The gene calls are TRBV15 and TRBJ2-1; D is ambiguous. Germline V gene lookup returns CDR1 LNHNV and CDR2 YYDKDF (reference sequence). The CDR3 is made up of 12 amino acids. V lost 3 bases to trimming and J lost 6 bases, with 6 bases between them. The CDR3 DNA reads TGTGCCACCAGCAGGTCGGCCAATGAGCAGTTCTTC. Translation: CATSRSANEQFF.

The rearrangement links TRBV20-1 to TRBJ2-7; D is unclear. The germline V gene encodes CDR1 DFQATT and CDR2 SNEGSKA (reference sequence). This CDR3 has 10 amino acids. The V end was cut by 6 bases, the J end by 3 bases, with 6 bases between. CDR3 coding DNA: TGCAGTGCCGGCATCTACGAGCAGTACTTC. Translation gives CSAGIYEQYF.

Of note for this clone: The junction shows a germline mismatch at one end, possibly a read error. This rearrangement joins TRBV3-1 (or the pseudogene TRBV3-2) to TRBJ2-7; 7 bases are shared with TRBD2. The CDR3 consists of 14 residues. Germline V gene data show CDR1 as LGHDT and CDR2 as YNNKEL (reference sequence). CDR3 bases: TGTGCCAGCAGACAAGCGGGAAGCTCCTACGAGCAGTACTTC. It translates to CASRQAGSSYEQYF.

The chain couples TRBV30 to TRBJ1-2, with D maybe TRBD1 (5 bases). Germline values: CDR1 GTSNPN, CDR2 SVGIG (reference sequence). The CDR3 is 14 residues long. Trimming took 2 bases from V and 4 from J, leaving 14 bases between them. This CDR3 reads CAWSILGRGYGYTF. Written as DNA, the CDR3 is TGTGCCTGGAGTATACTCGGTAGGGGCTATGGCTACACCTTC.

The genes are TRBV7-2 and TRBJ2-3, with D hard to call. The V gene lost 1 base and the J gene lost 5 bases, with 4 bases spanning the gap. The CDR3 is 12 amino acids. Germline V gives CDR1 SGHTA, CDR2 FQGNSA. This CDR3 reads CASSLGLDTQYF. CDR3 DNA: TGTGCCAGCAGCTTAGGTTTAGATACGCAGTATTTT.

CDR3 DNA: TGTGCCAGCACCCTACAGGGACCTAGCACAGATACGCAGTATTTT. This sequence encodes CASTLQGPSTDTQYF. The chain links TRBV2 to TRBJ2-3; possible D gene TRBD1, 6 bases. The germline gives CDR1 SNHLY, CDR2 FYNNEI. This CDR3 has 15 amino acids. The germline V and J ends were trimmed by 7 bases and 0 bases, with 14 bases remaining between them.

The CDR3 loop is CASSESSGTDTQYF. The CDR3 DNA is TGTGCCAGCAGTGAAAGTTCGGGCACAGATACGCAGTATTTT. V is TRBV2 and J is TRBJ2-3; D is uncertain. This CDR3 has 14 amino acids. The V gene's germline CDR1 is SNHLY and CDR2 FYNNEI. V lost 2 bases to trimming and J lost 1 base, with 7 bases between them. Full variable domain (outside the CDR3, taken from reference TRBV2 and TRBJ2-3): EPEVTQTPSHQVTQMGQEVILRCVPISNHLYFYWYRQILGQKVEFLVSFYNNEISEKSEIFDDQFSVERPDGSNFTLKIRSTKLEDSAMYFCASSESSGTDTQYFGPGTRLTVL.

The V gene is TRBV5-1, the J gene TRBJ2-1; a possible D gene is TRBD2 (7 bases). Germline V lookup: CDR1 SGHRS, CDR2 YFSETQ. The CDR3 has 15 residues. V was clipped by 7 bases and J by 5 bases, with 19 bases between them. As DNA, the CDR3 is TGCGCCAGCCGATTCGGATGGGGGGGGCACAATGAGCAGTTCTTC. This gives the protein CASRFGWGGHNEQFF.

This CDR3 reads CASSDRLSSYNEQFF. In nucleotides, the CDR3 is TGTGCCAGCAGTGATAGGTTAAGCTCCTACAATGAGCAGTTCTTC. The chain links TRBV2 to TRBJ2-1; D gene unclear. CDR3 length equals 15 residues. V gave up 3 bases and J gave up 0 bases, with 9 bases separating them. Germline CDR1 and CDR2: SNHLY and FYNNEI.

The chain joins TRBV29-1 to TRBJ2-5, with D tentatively TRBD2 (6 bases). Trimming shortened V by 1 base and J by 5 bases, and 17 bases separated the two germline ends. Germline V gene lookup returns CDR1 SQVTM and CDR2 ANQGSEA. This CDR3 contains 15 residues. The CDR3 sequence: CSVEGGGRAPETQYF. CDR3 DNA: TGCAGCGTTGAAGGTGGAGGGCGGGCCCCGGAGACCCAGTACTTC.

The chain is built from TRBV11-3 and TRBJ2-5, with a weak D call TRBD2 (5 bases). CDR3 length: 15 residues. V lost 1 base and J 4 bases, leaving 13 bases between the germline ends. Germline V gene sequence: CDR1 SGHNT, CDR2 YENEEA. The CDR3 DNA reads as TGTGCCAGCAGCTTAGCGGGGAGAGGGCCAGAGACCCAGTACTTC. This gives the protein CASSLAGRGPETQYF.

This rearrangement joins TRBV6-2 or TRBV6-3 to TRBJ2-6; D perhaps matches TRBD2 (6 bases). The CDR3 runs to 18 residues. V was cut by 2 bases and J by 0 bases, with 14 bases left in between. Germline CDR1 and CDR2: MNHEY and SVGEGT. CDR3 amino acids: CASSYPGTSSSGANVLTF. The CDR3 region has the DNA TGTGCCAGCAGTTACCCAGGGACTTCCAGCTCTGGGGCCAACGTCCTGACTTTC.

The rearrangement links TRBV12-3 or TRBV12-4 to TRBJ2-1, with 10 bases aligning to TRBD1. The CDR3 covers 13 residues. Losses at the gene ends were 2 bases for V and 10 bases for J; bases not matched to a gene: 2. CDR3 DNA sequence: TGTGCCAGCAGTTTACAGACAGGGGGCGAGCAGTTCTTC. It codes for CASSLQTGGEQFF.

The CDR3 DNA is TGTGCCAGCAACCCCCTAGGGAGGGGGATCACTGAAGCTTTCTTT. This sequence encodes CASNPLGRGITEAFF. The chain combines TRBV27 with TRBJ1-1; weak D call: TRBD1 (6 bases). Germline V lookup: CDR1 MNHEY, CDR2 SMNVEV (reference sequence). The CDR3 is 15 amino acids. The V and J ends lost 7 bases and 4 bases respectively, with 19 bases between them.

V and J are TRBV10-1 and TRBJ2-1; D uncertain. With 0 bases removed from V and 11 bases from J, the gap between germline ends came to 8 bases. This CDR3 is built from 12 residues. Germline assignment: CDR1 WNHNN and CDR2 SYGVQD (reference sequence). CDR3 nucleotide sequence: TGCGCCAGCAGTGAGTCCGGGCGGCAGCAGTTCTTC. Its protein product is CASSESGRQQFF.

The chain recombines TRBV4-1 with TRBJ2-5; 10 nucleotides line up with TRBD2. Per germline, CDR1 MGHRA and CDR2 YSYEKL. The CDR3 is 15 amino acids. The J segment lost 5 bases and the V segment lost 0 bases, leaving 3 bases of the junction unmatched. CDR3: CASSQEGSGGETQYF. CDR3 coding DNA: TGCGCCAGCAGCCAAGAAGGTAGCGGGGGGGAGACCCAGTACTTC.

The chain's CDR3 is CASSFGGPAAFF. CDR3 nucleotide sequence: TGTGCCAGCAGCTTTGGGGGGCCGGCAGCTTTCTTT. The chain carries TRBV5-6 and TRBJ1-1; TRBD1 is a possible D gene (6 bases). The CDR3 has 12 residues. Trimming removed 2 bases from V and 10 bases from J, with 12 bases in between. The V gene's germline CDR1 is SGHDT and CDR2 YYEEEE.